Below, one TCR beta chain is given with its context. Its antigen is as yet unknown. The data originate from a study of glioma-infiltrating T cells after dendritic cell vaccination. General study findings and limits: The cohort had few patients with full blood and tumor sets.

The immunoSEQ assay amplified TCRB CDR3 from up to 2 ug DNA. Amplification used 60 V beta primers and 13 J beta primers. Sequencing was performed with immunoSEQ multiplex PCR; in TCRdb, only in-frame clones are kept and a portion is missing. This sample has some 30,000 clones, with 90% to 95% found just once. The sample consisted of blood, taken before dendritic cell vaccination. The sequence derives from a human donor with glioblastoma.

CDR3 residues: CASSFGTSGGKETQYF. The DNA for the CDR3 is TGTGCCAGCAGCTTCGGAACTAGCGGGGGGAAAGAGACCCAGTACTTC. The chain has TRBV5-8 and TRBJ2-5, with 12 bases that match TRBD2. Germline values: CDR1 SGHTS, CDR2 YDEGEE. The trim removed 2 bases at V and 3 bases at J, leaving 5 bases unmatched. There are 16 residues in the CDR3. The full variable domain, rest sourced from reference TRBV5-8 and TRBJ2-5, is EAGVTQSPTHLIKTRGQQATLRCSPISGHTSVYWYQQALGLGLQFLLWYDEGEERNRGNFPPRFSGRQFPNYSSELNVNALELEDSALYLCASSFGTSGGKETQYFGPGTRLLVL.